The 26 T cell receptor beta chains below all came from one sample that was sequenced in a study of cytomegalovirus exposure and HLA in healthy donors. 13 Jbeta primers and 60 Vbeta primers were used for the PCR. Method: immunoSEQ multiplex PCR; TCRdb's copy keeps in-frame clones and lacks some. Its clone listing holds roughly 75,000 clones. The sequenced sample was PBMCs. The source of these receptors is a boy younger than 18 in good health and CMV-seronegative.

The chain has TRBV7-7 and TRBJ2-2; TRBD2 matches at 9 bases. Germline lookup yields CDR1 SSHAT and CDR2 FNYEAQ (reference sequence). The CDR3 consists of 14 residues. With 1 base clipped from V and 6 bases from J, the junction kept 0 bases outside the gene matches. CDR3 in DNA: TGTGCCAGCAGCTTAGAGCGGGGGGCCGGGGAGCTGTTTTTT. The encoded protein is CASSLERGAGELFF. Drawing the rest from reference TRBV7-7 and TRBJ2-2, the complete variable domain is GAGVSQSPRYKVTKRGQDVTLRCDPISSHATLYWYQQALGQGPEFLTYFNYEAQPDKSGLPSDRFSAERPEGSISTLTIQRTEQRDSAMYRCASSLERGAGELFFGEGSRLTVL.

The rearrangement links TRBV19 to TRBJ1-5; a weak D match, TRBD1 (6 bases). The V end lost 5 bases, the J end lost 3 bases, and 11 bases lay between the germline ends. CDR3 length: 14 amino acids. Germline V gene data show CDR1 as LNHDA and CDR2 as SQIVND (reference sequence). In nucleotides, the CDR3 is TGTGCCAGTAGTGGCCGGGACAACAATCAGCCCCAGCATTTT. It yields the protein CASSGRDNNQPQHF. The full variable domain, with the rest looked up from reference TRBV19 and TRBJ1-5, is DGGITQSPKYLFRKEGQNVTLSCEQNLNHDAMYWYRQDPGQGLRLIYYSQIVNDFQKGDIAEGYSVSREKKESFPLTVTSAQKNPTAFYLCASSGRDNNQPQHFGDGTRLSIL.

Note on this clone: One junction end does not reproduce the germline sequence, and a read error may be involved. The rearrangement joins TRBV18 to TRBJ2-7; no clear D gene. Germline values: CDR1 KGHSH, CDR2 LQKENI. This CDR3 is 14 amino acids long. CDR3 sequence reads: CASSQTELRHEEYF. CDR3 DNA: TGTGCCAGCTCACAGACCGAGCTACGGCACGAGGAGTACTTC.

The chain carries TRBV4-3 and TRBJ2-2, with 9 bases lining up with TRBD2. The trim removed 2 bases at V and 1 base at J, leaving 2 bases unmatched. Germline V gene lookup returns CDR1 LGHNA and CDR2 YSLEER. The CDR3 has 16 amino acids. The CDR3 DNA is TGCGCCAGCAGCCAACTACTAGCGGGGAACACCGGGGAGCTGTTTTTT. Residues: CASSQLLAGNTGELFF.

The chain is built from TRBV6-5 and TRBJ2-7, with 7 bases lining up with TRBD2. This CDR3 has 13 amino acids. Germline V CDR1 and CDR2: MNHEY, SVGAGI. V trimming: 9 bases; J trimming: 2 bases; junction bases outside the gene matches: 7. In DNA, the CDR3 is TGTGCCAGTAGGGAGGGGAGCGCCTACGAGCAGTACTTC. Translation gives CASREGSAYEQYF.

CDR3 amino acids: CASSQLAGGAYEQYF. In nucleotides, the CDR3 is TGTGCCAGCAGTCAACTAGCGGGAGGAGCCTACGAGCAGTACTTC. V and J are TRBV6-5 and TRBJ2-7, with 12 bases lining up with TRBD2. CDR3 length: 15 amino acids. CDR1 and CDR2 from the germline V gene are MNHEY and SVGAGI. After removal of 5 bases from V and 2 bases from J, the junction contained 4 bases not matched to a gene.

V gene TRBV27 combines with J gene TRBJ1-2; D may be TRBD1 (5 bases). The CDR3 loop spans 14 amino acids. V was shortened by 0 bases and J by 5 bases, with 10 bases between the two germline ends. Germline V gives CDR1 MNHEY, CDR2 SMNVEV (reference sequence). CDR3 DNA sequence: TGTGCCAGCAGTTTATCCGGGGGTTGGTATGGCTACACCTTC. It yields the protein CASSLSGGWYGYTF.

The chain is built from TRBV4-2 and TRBJ2-7; 7 nucleotides align to TRBD1. This CDR3 has 14 residues. J gave up 7 bases and V 1 base, and 7 bases lay outside the gene matches. The germline CDR1 and CDR2 sequences are LGHNA and YNFKEQ. The CDR3 spells CASSQGRGTEEQYF. The DNA for the CDR3 is TGTGCCAGCAGCCAAGGAAGAGGGACAGAGGAGCAGTACTTC.

This chain uses TRBV29-1 with TRBJ1-4; D is possibly TRBD1 (5 bases). Germline V CDR1 and CDR2: SQVTM, ANQGSEA. This CDR3 comprises 15 residues. The V gene lost 7 bases and the J gene lost 3 bases, with 18 bases spanning the gap. This CDR3 is CSATGAGGANEKLFF. The CDR3 DNA follows: TGCAGCGCCACCGGGGCTGGGGGGGCTAATGAAAAACTGTTTTTT.

As to this clone: The germline gene is not matched at one end of the junction; a read error may be the cause. Other DNA sequences within the sample encode an identical CDR3. V usage is TRBV29-1 and J usage is TRBJ1-1, with D perhaps matching TRBD1 (5 bases). Germline CDR1 is SQVTM and CDR2 is ANQGSEA. The CDR3 is made up of 14 amino acids. CDR3 in DNA: TGCAGTGTTGAACAGGTTGTGGCCTACACTGAAGCTTTCTTT. This translates into CSVEQVVAYTEAFF.

The rearrangement links TRBV29-1 to TRBJ1-1; 8 positions agree with TRBD1. The CDR3 is made up of 9 amino acids. CDR1 SQVTM and CDR2 ANQGSEA come from the germline V gene. The trim removed 7 bases at V and 12 bases at J, leaving 4 bases unmatched. The CDR3 DNA is TGCAGCGGCGACAGGGGATCTTTCTTT. This encodes CSGDRGSFF. Full variable domain (outside the CDR3, taken from reference TRBV29-1 and TRBJ1-1): SAVISQKPSRDICQRGTSLTIQCQVDSQVTMMFWYRQQPGQSLTLIATANQGSEATYESGFVIDKFPISRPNLTFSTLTVSNMSPEDSSIYLCSGDRGSFFGQGTRLTVV.

CDR3 residues: CSVEDSGQGFKIRYF. The CDR3 nucleotides read TGCAGCGTTGAAGATTCGGGACAGGGGTTTAAAATAAGGTACTTC. The chain links TRBV29-1 to TRBJ2-7; 10 nucleotides line up with TRBD1. CDR3 length equals 15 residues. The junction had 14 bases not matched to a gene; V was cut back by 0 bases and J by 12 bases. Germline CDR1 reads SQVTM; CDR2 reads ANQGSEA.

V is TRBV7-8 and J is TRBJ1-2; no clear D. The V gene lost 1 base and the J gene lost 6 bases, with 18 bases spanning the gap. Germline-derived CDR1 and CDR2 are SGHVS and FQNEAQ. This CDR3 is built from 16 residues. The DNA for the CDR3 is TGTGCCAGCAGCTTAGAGGCACGTGGGCGCATCAATGGCTACACCTTC. Protein product: CASSLEARGRINGYTF.

This chain joins TRBV4-2 and TRBJ2-3; TRBD1 matches at 12 bases. Germline V gives CDR1 LGHNA, CDR2 YNFKEQ. The CDR3 has 20 residues. Trimming took 0 bases from V and 1 from J; bases not matched to a gene: 11. CDR3 nucleotide sequence: TGTGCCAGCAGCCAAGATTGGGGACAGGGGGCGCCCCGCCGCACAGATACGCAGTATTTT. Encoded protein: CASSQDWGQGAPRRTDTQYF.

V gene TRBV2 combines with J gene TRBJ1-1; D might be TRBD1 (6 bases). Germline values: CDR1 SNHLY, CDR2 FYNNEI. Trimming removed 5 bases at V and 3 bases at J, with 16 bases between. The CDR3 runs 15 residues. For the CDR3, the DNA is TGTGCCAGCAGTCAAACAGGGCCAACTGACACTGAAGCTTTCTTT. Translated: CASSQTGPTDTEAFF. Together with reference TRBV2 and TRBJ1-1, the CDR3 gives the full variable domain: EPEVTQTPSHQVTQMGQEVILRCVPISNHLYFYWYRQILGQKVEFLVSFYNNEISEKSEIFDDQFSVERPDGSNFTLKIRSTKLEDSAMYFCASSQTGPTDTEAFFGQGTRLTVV.

This rearrangement joins TRBV29-1 to TRBJ1-1, with D perhaps matching TRBD1 (5 bases). V was shortened by 8 bases and J by 3 bases, with 19 bases between the two germline ends. The CDR3 totals 14 residues. Germline CDR1 SQVTM, CDR2 ANQGSEA. CDR3 region: CSHEFLGGDTEAFF. Here the CDR3 DNA reads TGCAGCCACGAGTTCCTGGGAGGGGACACTGAAGCTTTCTTT.

J is TRBJ1-2 and V is TRBV6-1; tentatively, D is TRBD1 (5 bases). V was pared by 6 bases and J by 0 bases, with 11 bases between. CDR1 is MNHNS, CDR2 SASEGT, per germline. The CDR3 extends over 14 amino acids. The CDR3 nucleotides read TGTGCCAGCAGGCCTGACAGTTCTAACTATGGCTACACCTTC. Translating it yields CASRPDSSNYGYTF.

The V and J genes are TRBV13 and TRBJ2-1; 8 bases agree with TRBD2. Per germline, CDR1 PRHDT and CDR2 FYEKMQ (reference sequence). The CDR3 spans 16 residues. J lost 7 bases, V lost 3 bases, and 11 bases had no gene match. For the CDR3, the DNA is TGTGCCAGCAGCTTTAGCGGGGCGACCTCCGATAATGAGCAGTTCTTC. Its protein product is CASSFSGATSDNEQFF.

The chain combines TRBV5-1 with TRBJ2-5; D call uncertain. The CDR3 loop spans 13 amino acids. Trimming shortened V by 2 bases and J by 3 bases, and 8 bases separated the two germline ends. The germline CDR1 and CDR2 sequences are SGHRS and YFSETQ. The CDR3 loop reads CASSFNREETQYF. CDR3 coding DNA: TGCGCCAGCAGCTTTAATCGGGAAGAGACCCAGTACTTC.

This chain connects TRBV10-1 to TRBJ2-7, with 8 bases aligning to TRBD1. Trimming at V came to 6 bases and at J to 6 bases, leaving 10 bases not matched to a gene. CDR3 size: 14 residues. Germline values: CDR1 WNHNN, CDR2 SYGVQD (reference sequence). In nucleotides, the CDR3 is TGCGCCAGCAGGGACAGGGTTTATATTCGCGAGCAGTACTTC. Translation gives CASRDRVYIREQYF.

The chain has TRBV4-1 and TRBJ2-7; possibly TRBD2 for D (6 bases). From germline, CDR1 is MGHRA and CDR2 YSYEKL. The CDR3 is made up of 16 amino acids. The V end lost 0 bases, the J end lost 2 bases, and 14 bases lay between the germline ends. The CDR3: CASSQDPGTFPYEQYF. The CDR3 DNA is TGCGCCAGCAGCCAAGACCCGGGGACTTTTCCCTACGAGCAGTACTTC.

Points on this clone: Different DNA sequences within this sample yield the same CDR3. The V call is TRBV4-1, the J call TRBJ1-2; 7 bases map to TRBD1. V was clipped by 3 bases and J by 6 bases; unmatched bases: 19. Germline loops: CDR1 MGHRA, CDR2 YSYEKL. The CDR3 has 18 amino acids. The CDR3 region is CASSQGLKPQGRRHGYTF. The CDR3 nucleotides read TGCGCCAGCAGCCAGGGCCTTAAGCCACAGGGGCGACGCCATGGCTACACCTTC.

Here the CDR3 reads CASSPYGSNQPQHF. Here the CDR3 DNA reads TGTGCCAGCAGCCCCTACGGTAGCAATCAGCCCCAGCATTTT. The chain links TRBV4-2 to TRBJ1-5, with unresolved D. V lost 4 bases and J lost 0, with 7 bases in between. The length of the CDR3 is 14 residues. Looked up from germline, CDR1 is LGHNA and CDR2 is YNFKEQ.

The chain is built from TRBV5-6 and TRBJ1-1; D remains ambiguous. The CDR3 is 13 amino acids. Germline loops: CDR1 SGHDT, CDR2 YYEEEE. Trimming pared 0 bases from V and 1 base from J, leaving 4 bases between. The CDR3 DNA sequence: TGTGCCAGCAGCTTGGGGCCGAACACTGAAGCTTTCTTT. It specifies CASSLGPNTEAFF.

This chain connects TRBV4-1 to TRBJ2-3; D not resolved. The V gene's germline CDR1 is MGHRA and CDR2 YSYEKL. This CDR3 spans 14 amino acids. Trimming pared 0 bases from V and 1 base from J, leaving 5 bases between. The CDR3, as DNA: TGCGCCAGCAGCCAAGATACGGGCACAGATACGCAGTATTTT. This sequence encodes CASSQDTGTDTQYF.

This chain uses TRBV7-2 with TRBJ2-7, with TRBD1 identical over 7 bases. CDR1 and CDR2 (germline): SGHTA, FQGNSA. With 1 base clipped from V and 3 bases from J, the junction kept 3 bases outside the gene matches. CDR3 size: 14 residues. The CDR3 is CASSLVQGSYEQYF. CDR3 nucleotide sequence: TGTGCCAGCAGCTTAGTACAGGGGAGCTACGAGCAGTACTTC.